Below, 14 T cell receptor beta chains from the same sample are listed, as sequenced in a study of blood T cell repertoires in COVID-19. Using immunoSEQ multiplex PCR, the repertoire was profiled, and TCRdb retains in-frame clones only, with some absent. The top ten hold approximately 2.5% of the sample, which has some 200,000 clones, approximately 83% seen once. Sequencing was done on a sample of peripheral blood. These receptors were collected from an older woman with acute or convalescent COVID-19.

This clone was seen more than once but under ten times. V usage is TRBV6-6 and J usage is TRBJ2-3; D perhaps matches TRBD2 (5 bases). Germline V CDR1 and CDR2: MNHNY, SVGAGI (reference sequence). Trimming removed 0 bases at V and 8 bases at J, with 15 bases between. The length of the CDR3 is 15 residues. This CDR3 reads CASSYSPGILRTQYF. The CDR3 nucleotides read TGTGCCAGCAGTTACTCTCCCGGGATCCTGCGTACGCAGTATTTT.

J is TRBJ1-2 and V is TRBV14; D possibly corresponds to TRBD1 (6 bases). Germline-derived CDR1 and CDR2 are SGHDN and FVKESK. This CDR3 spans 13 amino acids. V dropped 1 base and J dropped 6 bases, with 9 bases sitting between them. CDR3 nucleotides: TGTGCCAGCAGCCAAGGGGCAGGGGATGGCTACACCTTC. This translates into CASSQGAGDGYTF. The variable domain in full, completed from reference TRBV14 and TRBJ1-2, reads EAGVTQFPSHSVIEKGQTVTLRCDPISGHDNLYWYRRVMGKEIKFLLHFVKESKQDESGMPNNRFLAERTGGTYSTLKVQPAELEDSGVYFCASSQGAGDGYTFGSGTRLTVV.

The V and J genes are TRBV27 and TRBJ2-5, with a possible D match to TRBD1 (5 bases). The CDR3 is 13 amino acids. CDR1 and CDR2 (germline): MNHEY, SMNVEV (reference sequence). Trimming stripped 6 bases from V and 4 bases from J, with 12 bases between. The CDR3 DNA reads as TGTGCCAGCAGCCTCGACAGACGAGAGACCCAGTACTTC. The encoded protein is CASSLDRRETQYF.

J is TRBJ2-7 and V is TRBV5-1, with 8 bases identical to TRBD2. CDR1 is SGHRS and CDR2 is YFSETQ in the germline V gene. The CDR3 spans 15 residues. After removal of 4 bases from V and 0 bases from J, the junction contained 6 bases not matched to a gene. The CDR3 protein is CASSPRGGPSYEQYF. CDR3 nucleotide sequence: TGCGCCAGCAGCCCCCGGGGGGGACCCTCCTACGAGCAGTACTTC. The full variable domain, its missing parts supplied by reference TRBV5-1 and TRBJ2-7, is KAGVTQTPRYLIKTRGQQVTLSCSPISGHRSVSWYQQTPGQGLQFLFEYFSETQRNKGNFPGRFSGRQFSNSRSEMNVSTLELGDSALYLCASSPRGGPSYEQYFGPGTRLTVT.

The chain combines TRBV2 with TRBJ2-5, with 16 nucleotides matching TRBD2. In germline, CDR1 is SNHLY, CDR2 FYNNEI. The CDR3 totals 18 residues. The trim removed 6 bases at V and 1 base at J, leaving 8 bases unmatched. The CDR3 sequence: CASRVGLAGGSFQETQYF. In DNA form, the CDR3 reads TGTGCCAGCAGGGTGGGACTAGCGGGGGGGAGCTTCCAAGAGACCCAGTACTTC.

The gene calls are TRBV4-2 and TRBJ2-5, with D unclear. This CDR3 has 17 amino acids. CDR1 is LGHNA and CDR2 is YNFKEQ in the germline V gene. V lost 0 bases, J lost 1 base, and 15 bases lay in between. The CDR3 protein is CASSQDRSGVRQETQYF. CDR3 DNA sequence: TGTGCCAGCAGCCAAGATCGTTCGGGTGTCCGCCAAGAGACCCAGTACTTC.

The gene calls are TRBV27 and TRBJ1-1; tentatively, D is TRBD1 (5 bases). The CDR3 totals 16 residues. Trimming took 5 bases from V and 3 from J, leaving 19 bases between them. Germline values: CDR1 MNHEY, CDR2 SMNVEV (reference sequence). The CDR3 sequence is CASSPTPTVLDTEAFF. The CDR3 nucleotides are TGTGCCAGCAGTCCAACCCCGACAGTCCTCGACACTGAAGCTTTCTTT.

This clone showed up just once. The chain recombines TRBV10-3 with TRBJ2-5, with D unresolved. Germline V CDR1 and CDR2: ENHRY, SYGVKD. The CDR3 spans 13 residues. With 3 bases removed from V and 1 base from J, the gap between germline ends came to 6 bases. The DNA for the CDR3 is TGTGCCATCAGTGATCGGTTCCAAGAGACCCAGTACTTC. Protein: CAISDRFQETQYF.

The CDR3 DNA reads as TGTGCCAGCAGCTTGGTAGGGGTCGAAATCCCTGATGGCTACACCTTC. Translating gives CASSLVGVEIPDGYTF. The chain combines TRBV5-6 with TRBJ1-2, with D perhaps TRBD1 (5 bases). Germline V gene data show CDR1 as SGHDT and CDR2 as YYEEEE. Trimming stripped 0 bases from V and 6 bases from J, with 18 bases between. The CDR3 extends over 16 amino acids.

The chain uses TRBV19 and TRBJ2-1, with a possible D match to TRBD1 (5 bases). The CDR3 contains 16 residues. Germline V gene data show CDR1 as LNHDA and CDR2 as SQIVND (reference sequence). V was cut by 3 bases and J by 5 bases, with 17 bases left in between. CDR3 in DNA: TGTGCCAGTAGTATGGTGTGGCAGGGTGCCCACAATGAGCAGTTCTTC. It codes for CASSMVWQGAHNEQFF.

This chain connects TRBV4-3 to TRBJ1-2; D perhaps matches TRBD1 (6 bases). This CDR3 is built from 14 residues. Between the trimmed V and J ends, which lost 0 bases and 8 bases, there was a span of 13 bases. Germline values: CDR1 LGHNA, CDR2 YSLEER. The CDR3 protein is CASSQEAQGHGYTF. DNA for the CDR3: TGCGCCAGCAGCCAAGAAGCACAGGGCCACGGCTACACCTTC.

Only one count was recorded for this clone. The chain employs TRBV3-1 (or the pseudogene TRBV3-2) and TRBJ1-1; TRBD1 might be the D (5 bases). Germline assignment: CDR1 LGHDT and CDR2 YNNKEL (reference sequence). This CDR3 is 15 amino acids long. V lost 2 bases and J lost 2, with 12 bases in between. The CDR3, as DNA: TGTGCCAGCAGCCAAACCTCGACAGACAACACTGAAGCTTTCTTT. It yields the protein CASSQTSTDNTEAFF.

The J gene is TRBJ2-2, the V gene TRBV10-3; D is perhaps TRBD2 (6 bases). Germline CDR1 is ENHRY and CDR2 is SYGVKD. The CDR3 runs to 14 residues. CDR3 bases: TGTGCGGGAAGCGAGACTAGTTCTACCGGGGAGCTGTTTTTT. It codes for CAGSETSSTGELFF.

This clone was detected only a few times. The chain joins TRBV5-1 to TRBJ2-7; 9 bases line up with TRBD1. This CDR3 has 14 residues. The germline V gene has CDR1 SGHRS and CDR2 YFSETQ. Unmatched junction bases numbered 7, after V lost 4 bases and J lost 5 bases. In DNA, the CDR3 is TGCGCCAGCAGCACGGGACAGGGTACCGACGAGCAGTACTTC. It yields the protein CASSTGQGTDEQYF.